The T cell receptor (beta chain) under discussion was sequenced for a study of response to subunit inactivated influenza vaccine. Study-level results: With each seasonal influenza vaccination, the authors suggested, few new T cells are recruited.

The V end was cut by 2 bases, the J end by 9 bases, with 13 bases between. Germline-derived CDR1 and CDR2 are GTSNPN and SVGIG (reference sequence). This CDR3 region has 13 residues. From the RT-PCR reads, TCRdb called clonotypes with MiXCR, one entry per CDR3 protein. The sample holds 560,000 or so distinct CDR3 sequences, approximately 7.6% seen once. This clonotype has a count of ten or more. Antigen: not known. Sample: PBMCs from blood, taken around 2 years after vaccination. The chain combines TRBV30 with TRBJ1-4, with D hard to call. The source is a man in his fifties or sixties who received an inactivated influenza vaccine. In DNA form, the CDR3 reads TGTGCCTGGAGTCGGCTTGTAGGGCAAAAACTGTTTTTT. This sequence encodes CAWSRLVGQKLFF.